This T cell receptor beta chain was retrieved from a study of cytomegalovirus exposure and HLA in healthy donors. TCRdb's table, derived via immunoSEQ multiplex PCR, lists solely in-frame clones and lacks some. The sample contains approximately 230,000 clones, about 90% of which appear only once. This CDR3 is built from 16 residues. With 2 bases removed from V and 0 bases from J, the gap between germline ends came to 11 bases. CDR1 MNHEY and CDR2 SVGAGI come from the germline V gene. The rearrangement joins TRBV6-5 to TRBJ2-1; D gene ambiguous. The sequenced sample consisted of PBMCs. The sequence was obtained from a man aged 18 to 29 in good health and CMV-seropositive. The CDR3 region has the DNA TGTGCCAGCAGTTACAGGTGGGCGGACTCCTACAATGAGCAGTTCTTC. As protein: CASSYRWADSYNEQFF.